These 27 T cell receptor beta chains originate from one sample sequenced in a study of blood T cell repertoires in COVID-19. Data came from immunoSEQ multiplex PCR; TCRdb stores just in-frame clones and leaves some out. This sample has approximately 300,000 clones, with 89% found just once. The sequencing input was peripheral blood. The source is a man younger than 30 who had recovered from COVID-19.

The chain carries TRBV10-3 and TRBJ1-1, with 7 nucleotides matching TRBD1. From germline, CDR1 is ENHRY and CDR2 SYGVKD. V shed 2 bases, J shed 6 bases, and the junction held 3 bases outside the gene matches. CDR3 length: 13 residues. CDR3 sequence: CAISERDRSEAFF. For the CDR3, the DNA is TGTGCCATCAGTGAGAGGGACAGATCTGAAGCTTTCTTT.

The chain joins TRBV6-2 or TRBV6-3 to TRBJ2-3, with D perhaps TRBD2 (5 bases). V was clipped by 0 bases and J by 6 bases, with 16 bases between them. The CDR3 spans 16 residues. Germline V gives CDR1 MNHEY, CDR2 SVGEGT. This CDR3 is CASSYSRFDYPDTQYF. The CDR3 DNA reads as TGTGCCAGCAGTTACTCGCGATTTGACTACCCGGATACGCAGTATTTT.

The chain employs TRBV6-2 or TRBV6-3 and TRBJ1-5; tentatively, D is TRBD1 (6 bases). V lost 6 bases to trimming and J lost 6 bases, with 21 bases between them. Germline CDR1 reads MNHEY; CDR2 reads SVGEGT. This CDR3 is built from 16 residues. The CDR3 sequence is CASSRLGGQLGQPQHF. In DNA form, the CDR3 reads TGTGCCAGCAGCCGTCTGGGTGGACAGTTGGGTCAGCCCCAGCATTTT.

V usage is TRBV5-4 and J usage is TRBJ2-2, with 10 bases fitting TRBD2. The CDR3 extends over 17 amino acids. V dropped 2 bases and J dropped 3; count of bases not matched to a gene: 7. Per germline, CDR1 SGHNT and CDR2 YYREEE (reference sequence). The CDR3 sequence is CASSLRAGGPYTGELFF. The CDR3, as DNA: TGTGCCAGCAGCTTAAGAGCGGGAGGGCCCTACACCGGGGAGCTGTTTTTT.

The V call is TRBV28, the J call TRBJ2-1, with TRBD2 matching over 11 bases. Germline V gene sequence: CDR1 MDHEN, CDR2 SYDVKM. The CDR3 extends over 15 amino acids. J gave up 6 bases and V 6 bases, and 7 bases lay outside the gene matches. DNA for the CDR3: TGTGCCAGCAGCCGGGGGACTAGCGGAAGCAATGAGCAGTTCTTC. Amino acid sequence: CASSRGTSGSNEQFF.

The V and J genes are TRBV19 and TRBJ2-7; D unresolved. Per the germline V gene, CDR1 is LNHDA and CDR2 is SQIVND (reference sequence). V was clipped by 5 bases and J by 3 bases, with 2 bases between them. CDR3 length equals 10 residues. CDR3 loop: CASSYYEQYF. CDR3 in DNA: TGTGCCAGTAGTTACTACGAGCAGTACTTC.

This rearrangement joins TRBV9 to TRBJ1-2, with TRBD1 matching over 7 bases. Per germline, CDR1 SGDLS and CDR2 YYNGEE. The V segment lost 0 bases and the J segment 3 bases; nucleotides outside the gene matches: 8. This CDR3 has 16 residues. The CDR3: CASSVGLGGQYYGYTF. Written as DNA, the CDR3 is TGTGCCAGCAGCGTAGGTCTCGGGGGACAGTACTATGGCTACACCTTC.

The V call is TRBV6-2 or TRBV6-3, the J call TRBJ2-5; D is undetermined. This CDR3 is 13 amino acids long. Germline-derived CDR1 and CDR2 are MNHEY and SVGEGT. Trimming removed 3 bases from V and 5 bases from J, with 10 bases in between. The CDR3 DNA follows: TGTGCCAGCAGTTATACAGTTTTTGAGACCCAGTACTTC. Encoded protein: CASSYTVFETQYF.

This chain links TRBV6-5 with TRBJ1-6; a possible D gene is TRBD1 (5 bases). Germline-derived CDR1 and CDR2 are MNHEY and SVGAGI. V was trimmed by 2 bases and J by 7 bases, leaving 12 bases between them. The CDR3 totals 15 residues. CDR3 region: CASSYIGGSNSPLHF. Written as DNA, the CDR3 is TGTGCCAGCAGTTACATCGGGGGATCGAATTCACCCCTCCACTTT.

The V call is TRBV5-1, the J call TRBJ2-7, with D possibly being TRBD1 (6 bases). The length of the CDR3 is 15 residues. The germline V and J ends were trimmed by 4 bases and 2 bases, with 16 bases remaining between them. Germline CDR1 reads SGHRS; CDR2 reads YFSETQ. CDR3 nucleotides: TGCGCCAGCAGCCCCGACAGGCTAAGGACCTACGAGCAGTACTTC. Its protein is CASSPDRLRTYEQYF. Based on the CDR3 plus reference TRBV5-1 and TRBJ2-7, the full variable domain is KAGVTQTPRYLIKTRGQQVTLSCSPISGHRSVSWYQQTPGQGLQFLFEYFSETQRNKGNFPGRFSGRQFSNSRSEMNVSTLELGDSALYLCASSPDRLRTYEQYFGPGTRLTVT.

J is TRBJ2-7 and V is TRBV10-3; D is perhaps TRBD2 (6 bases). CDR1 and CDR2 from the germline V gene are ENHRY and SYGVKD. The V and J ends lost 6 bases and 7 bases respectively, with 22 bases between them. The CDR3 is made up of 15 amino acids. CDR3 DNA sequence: TGTGCCATCAGCCCCCTATCTTGGTTCGGGGGTGAGCAGTACTTC. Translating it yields CAISPLSWFGGEQYF.

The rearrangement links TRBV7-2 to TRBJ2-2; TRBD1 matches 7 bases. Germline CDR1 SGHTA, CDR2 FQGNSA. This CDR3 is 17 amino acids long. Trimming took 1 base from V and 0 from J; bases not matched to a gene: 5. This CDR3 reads CASSLEAGTANTGELFF. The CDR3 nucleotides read TGTGCCAGCAGCTTAGAGGCCGGGACAGCGAACACCGGGGAGCTGTTTTTT.

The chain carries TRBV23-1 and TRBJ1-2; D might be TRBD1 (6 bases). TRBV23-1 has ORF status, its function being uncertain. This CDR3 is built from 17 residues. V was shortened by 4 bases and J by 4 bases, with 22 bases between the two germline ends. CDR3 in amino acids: CASSRGSGRGAPYGYTF. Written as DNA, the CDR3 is TGCGCCAGCAGTCGAGGTTCTGGCCGGGGGGCCCCCTATGGCTACACCTTC.

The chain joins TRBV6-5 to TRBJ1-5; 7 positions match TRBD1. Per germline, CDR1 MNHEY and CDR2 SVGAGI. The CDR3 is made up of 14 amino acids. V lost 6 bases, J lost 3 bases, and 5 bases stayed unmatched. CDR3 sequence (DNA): TGTGCCAGCAGGTCGACAGGGAACAATCAGCCCCAGCATTTT. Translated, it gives CASRSTGNNQPQHF.

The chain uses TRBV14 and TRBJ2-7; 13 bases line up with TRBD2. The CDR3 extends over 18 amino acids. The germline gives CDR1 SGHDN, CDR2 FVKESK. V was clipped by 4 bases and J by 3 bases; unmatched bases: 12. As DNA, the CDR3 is TGTGCCAGCAGCCCTCGGACTAGCGGGAGAGGGTATCTCTACGAGCAGTACTTC. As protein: CASSPRTSGRGYLYEQYF.

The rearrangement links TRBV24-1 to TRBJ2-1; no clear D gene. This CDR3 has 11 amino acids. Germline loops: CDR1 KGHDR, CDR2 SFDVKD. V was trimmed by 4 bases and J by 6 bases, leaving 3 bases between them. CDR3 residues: CATSDFNEQFF. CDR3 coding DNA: TGTGCCACCAGTGACTTCAATGAGCAGTTCTTC.

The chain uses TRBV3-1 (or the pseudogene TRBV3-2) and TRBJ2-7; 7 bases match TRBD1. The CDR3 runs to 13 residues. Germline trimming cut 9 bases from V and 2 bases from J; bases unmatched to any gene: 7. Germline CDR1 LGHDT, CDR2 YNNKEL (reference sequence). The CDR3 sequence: CARGGQATYEQYF. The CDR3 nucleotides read TGTGCCAGGGGCGGACAGGCTACCTACGAGCAGTACTTC.

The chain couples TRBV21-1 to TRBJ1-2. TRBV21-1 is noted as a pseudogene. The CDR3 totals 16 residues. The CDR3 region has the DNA TGTGCCAGCAGCAAAGAAAATCGAAGGGAGACCTATGGCTACACCTTC. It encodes CASSKENRRETYGYTF.

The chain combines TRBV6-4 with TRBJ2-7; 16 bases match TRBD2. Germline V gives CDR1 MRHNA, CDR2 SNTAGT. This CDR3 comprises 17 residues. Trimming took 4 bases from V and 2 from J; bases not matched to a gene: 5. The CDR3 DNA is TGTGCCAGCAGTGGTGGGGGACTAGCGGGAGGGACCTACGAGCAGTACTTC. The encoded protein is CASSGGGLAGGTYEQYF.

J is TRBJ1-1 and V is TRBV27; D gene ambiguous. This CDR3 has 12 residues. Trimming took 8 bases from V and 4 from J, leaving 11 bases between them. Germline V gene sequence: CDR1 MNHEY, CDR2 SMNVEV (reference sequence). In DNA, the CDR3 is TGTGCCAGCGGATACGCTAGCACTGAAGCTTTCTTT. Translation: CASGYASTEAFF.

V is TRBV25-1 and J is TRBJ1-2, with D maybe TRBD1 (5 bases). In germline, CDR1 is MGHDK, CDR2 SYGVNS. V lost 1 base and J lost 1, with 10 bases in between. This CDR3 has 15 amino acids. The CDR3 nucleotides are TGTGCCAGCAGTGAATCGGCAGGGAATAACTATGGCTACACCTTC. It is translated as CASSESAGNNYGYTF.

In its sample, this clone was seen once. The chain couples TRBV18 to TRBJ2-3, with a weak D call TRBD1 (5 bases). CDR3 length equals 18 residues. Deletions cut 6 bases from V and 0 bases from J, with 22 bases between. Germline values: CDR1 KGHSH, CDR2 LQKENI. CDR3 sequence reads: CASSVDDSHRTSTDTQYF. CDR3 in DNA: TGTGCCAGCTCGGTTGATGACAGCCACAGAACTAGCACAGATACGCAGTATTTT.

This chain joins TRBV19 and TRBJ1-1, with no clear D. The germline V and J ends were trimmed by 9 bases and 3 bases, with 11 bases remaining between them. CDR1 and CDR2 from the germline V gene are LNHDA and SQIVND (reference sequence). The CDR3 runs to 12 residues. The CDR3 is CASREPDTEAFF. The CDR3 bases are TGTGCCAGCCGGGAGCCAGACACTGAAGCTTTCTTT.

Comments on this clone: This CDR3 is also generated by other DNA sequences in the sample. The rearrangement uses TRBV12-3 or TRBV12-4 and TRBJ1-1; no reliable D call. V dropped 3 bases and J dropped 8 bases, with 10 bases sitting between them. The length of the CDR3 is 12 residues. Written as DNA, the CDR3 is TGTGCCAGCAGTTTTACGGGGTCAGAAGCTTTCTTT. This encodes CASSFTGSEAFF.

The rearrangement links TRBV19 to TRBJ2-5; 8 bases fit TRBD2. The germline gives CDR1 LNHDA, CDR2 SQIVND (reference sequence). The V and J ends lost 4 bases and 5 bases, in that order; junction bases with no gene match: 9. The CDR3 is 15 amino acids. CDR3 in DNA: TGTGCCAGTAGTAGACCCGGGGGGGCCAGGGAGACCCAGTACTTC. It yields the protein CASSRPGGARETQYF.

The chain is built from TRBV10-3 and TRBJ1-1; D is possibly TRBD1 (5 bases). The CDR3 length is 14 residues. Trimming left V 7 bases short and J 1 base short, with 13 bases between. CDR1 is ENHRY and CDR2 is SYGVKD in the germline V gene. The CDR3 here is CAITFGRGNTEAFF. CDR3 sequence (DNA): TGTGCCATCACTTTCGGGAGGGGGAACACTGAAGCTTTCTTT.

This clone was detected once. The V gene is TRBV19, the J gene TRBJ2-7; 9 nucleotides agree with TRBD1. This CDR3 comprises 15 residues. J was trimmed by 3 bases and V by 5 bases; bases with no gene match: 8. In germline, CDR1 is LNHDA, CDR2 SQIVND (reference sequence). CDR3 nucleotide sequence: TGTGCCAGTAGTCCCCAGGGACAGGGTTACTACGAGCAGTACTTC. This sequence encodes CASSPQGQGYYEQYF.